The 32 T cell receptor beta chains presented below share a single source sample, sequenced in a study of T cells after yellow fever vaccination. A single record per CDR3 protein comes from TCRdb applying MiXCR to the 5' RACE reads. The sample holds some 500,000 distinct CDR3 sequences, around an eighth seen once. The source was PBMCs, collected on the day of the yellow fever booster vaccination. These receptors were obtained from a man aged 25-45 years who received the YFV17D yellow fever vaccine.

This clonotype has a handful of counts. CDR3 bases: TGTGCCAGCAGTGACTCAGGGGGCCCCCAAGAGACCCAGTACTTC. Its translation is CASSDSGGPQETQYF. The V and J genes are TRBV2 and TRBJ2-5; TRBD1 aligns across 8 bases. V shed 3 bases, J shed 1 base, and the junction held 4 bases outside the gene matches. Germline V lookup: CDR1 SNHLY, CDR2 FYNNEI. CDR3 size: 15 residues.

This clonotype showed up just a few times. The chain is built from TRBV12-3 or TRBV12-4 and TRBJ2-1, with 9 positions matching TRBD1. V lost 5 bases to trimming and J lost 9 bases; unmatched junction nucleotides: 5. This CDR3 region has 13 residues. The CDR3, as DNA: TGTGCCAGCAGTGCGGGACAGGGAAGTGAGCAGTTCTTC. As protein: CASSAGQGSEQFF.

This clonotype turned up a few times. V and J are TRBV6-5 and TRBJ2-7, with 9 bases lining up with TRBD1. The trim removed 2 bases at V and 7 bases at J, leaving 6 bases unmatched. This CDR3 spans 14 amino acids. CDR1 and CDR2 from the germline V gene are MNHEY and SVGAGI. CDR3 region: CASSYGTGGREQYF. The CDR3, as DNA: TGTGCCAGCAGTTACGGAACAGGGGGCCGGGAGCAGTACTTC.

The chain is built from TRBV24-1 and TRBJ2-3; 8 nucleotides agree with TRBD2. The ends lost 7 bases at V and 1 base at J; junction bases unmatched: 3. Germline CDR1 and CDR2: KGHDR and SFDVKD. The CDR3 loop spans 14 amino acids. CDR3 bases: TGTGCCACCAGCGCACTAGCGGGCACAGATACGCAGTATTTT. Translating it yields CATSALAGTDTQYF.

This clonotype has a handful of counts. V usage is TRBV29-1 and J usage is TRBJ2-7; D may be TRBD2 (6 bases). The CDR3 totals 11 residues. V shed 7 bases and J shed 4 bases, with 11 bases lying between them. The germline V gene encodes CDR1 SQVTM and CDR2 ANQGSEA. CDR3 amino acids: CSAAGRYEQYF. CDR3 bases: TGCAGCGCTGCGGGAAGGTACGAGCAGTACTTC.

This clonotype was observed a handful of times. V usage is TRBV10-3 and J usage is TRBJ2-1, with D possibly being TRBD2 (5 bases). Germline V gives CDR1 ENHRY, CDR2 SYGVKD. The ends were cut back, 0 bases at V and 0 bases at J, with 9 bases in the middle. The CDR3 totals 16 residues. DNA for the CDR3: TGTGCCATCAGTGAGTCGAGTGGGAGCTCCTACAATGAGCAGTTCTTC. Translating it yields CAISESSGSSYNEQFF.

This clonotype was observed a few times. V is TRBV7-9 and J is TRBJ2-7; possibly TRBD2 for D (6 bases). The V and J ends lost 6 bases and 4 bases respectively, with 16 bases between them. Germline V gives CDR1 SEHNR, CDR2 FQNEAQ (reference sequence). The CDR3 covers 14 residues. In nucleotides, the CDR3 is TGTGCCAGCAGTGCTGGGACTTCGCGGTACGAGCAGTACTTC. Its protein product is CASSAGTSRYEQYF.

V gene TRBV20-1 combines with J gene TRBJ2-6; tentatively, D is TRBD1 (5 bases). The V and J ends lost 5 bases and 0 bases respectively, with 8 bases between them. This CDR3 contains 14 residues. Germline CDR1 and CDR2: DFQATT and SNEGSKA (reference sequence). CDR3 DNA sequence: TGCAGTGCTGGAAGGGGCTCTGGGGCCAACGTCCTGACTTTC. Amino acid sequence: CSAGRGSGANVLTF.

The CDR3 here is CASTASSYEQYF. CDR3 DNA sequence: TGCGCCAGCACGGCGAGTAGCTACGAGCAGTACTTC. The chain recombines TRBV10-2 with TRBJ2-7; no clear D. CDR3 size: 12 residues. The V and J ends lost 7 bases and 3 bases respectively, with 10 bases between them. Germline values: CDR1 WSHSY, CDR2 SAAADI.

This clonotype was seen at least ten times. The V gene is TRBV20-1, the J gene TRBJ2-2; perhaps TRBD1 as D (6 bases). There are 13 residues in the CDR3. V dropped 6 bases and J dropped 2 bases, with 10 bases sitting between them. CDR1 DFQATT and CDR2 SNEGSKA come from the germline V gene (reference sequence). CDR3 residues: CSARGSNTGELFF. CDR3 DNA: TGCAGTGCCAGGGGCAGCAACACCGGGGAGCTGTTTTTT.

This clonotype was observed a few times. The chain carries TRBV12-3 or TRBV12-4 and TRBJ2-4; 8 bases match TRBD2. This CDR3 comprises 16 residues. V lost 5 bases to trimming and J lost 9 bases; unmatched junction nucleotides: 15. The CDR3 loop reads CASSPGLARFSGIQYF. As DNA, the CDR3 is TGTGCCAGCAGTCCAGGACTAGCTAGGTTTTCGGGCATTCAGTACTTC.

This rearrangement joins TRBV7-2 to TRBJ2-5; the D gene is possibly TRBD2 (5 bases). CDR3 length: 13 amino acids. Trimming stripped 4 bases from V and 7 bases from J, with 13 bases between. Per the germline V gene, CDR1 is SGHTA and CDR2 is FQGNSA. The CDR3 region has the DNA TGTGCCAGCAGCTGGTCACTCGAGGGGACCCAGTACTTC. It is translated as CASSWSLEGTQYF.

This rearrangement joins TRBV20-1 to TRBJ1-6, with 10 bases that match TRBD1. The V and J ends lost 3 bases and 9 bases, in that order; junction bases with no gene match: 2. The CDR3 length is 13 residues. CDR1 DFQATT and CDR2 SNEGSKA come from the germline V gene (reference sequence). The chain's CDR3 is CSARGQGSSPLHF. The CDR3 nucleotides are TGCAGTGCTAGGGGACAGGGGAGTTCACCCCTCCACTTT.

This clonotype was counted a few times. This chain's CDR3 is CSVLGGTSDSYEQYF. Here the CDR3 DNA reads TGCAGCGTCCTAGGGGGGACTAGCGACTCCTACGAGCAGTACTTC. The chain has TRBV29-1 and TRBJ2-7; TRBD2 aligns across 10 bases. Germline CDR1 is SQVTM and CDR2 is ANQGSEA. Unmatched junction bases numbered 8, after V lost 6 bases and J lost 0 bases. The CDR3 has 15 residues.

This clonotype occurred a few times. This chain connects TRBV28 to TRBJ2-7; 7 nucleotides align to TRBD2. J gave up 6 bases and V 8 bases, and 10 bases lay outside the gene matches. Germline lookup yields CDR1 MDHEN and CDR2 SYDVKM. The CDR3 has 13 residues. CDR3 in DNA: TGTGCCAGCCGGTTGGGGACTACTACCGAGCAGTACTTC. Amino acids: CASRLGTTTEQYF.

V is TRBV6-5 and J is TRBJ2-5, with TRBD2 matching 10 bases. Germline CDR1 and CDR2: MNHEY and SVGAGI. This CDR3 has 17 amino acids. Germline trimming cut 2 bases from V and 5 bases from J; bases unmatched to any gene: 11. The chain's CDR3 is CASSYRRASGSHETQYF. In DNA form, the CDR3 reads TGTGCCAGCAGTTACAGGCGGGCTAGCGGGAGCCACGAGACCCAGTACTTC.

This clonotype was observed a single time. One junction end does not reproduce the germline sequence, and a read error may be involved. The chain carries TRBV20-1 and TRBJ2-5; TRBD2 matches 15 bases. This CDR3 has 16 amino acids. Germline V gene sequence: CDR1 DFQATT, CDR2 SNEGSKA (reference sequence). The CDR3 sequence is CCAREGLAGGKETQYF. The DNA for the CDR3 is TGCTGTGCTAGAGAAGGACTAGCGGGAGGGAAAGAGACCCAGTACTTC.

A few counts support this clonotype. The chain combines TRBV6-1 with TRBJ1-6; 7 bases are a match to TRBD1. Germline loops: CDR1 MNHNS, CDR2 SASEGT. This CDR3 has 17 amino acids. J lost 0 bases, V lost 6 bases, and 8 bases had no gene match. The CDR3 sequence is CASSLAWDSSYNSPLHF. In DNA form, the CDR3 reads TGTGCCAGCAGCCTCGCCTGGGACAGCTCCTATAATTCACCCCTCCACTTT.

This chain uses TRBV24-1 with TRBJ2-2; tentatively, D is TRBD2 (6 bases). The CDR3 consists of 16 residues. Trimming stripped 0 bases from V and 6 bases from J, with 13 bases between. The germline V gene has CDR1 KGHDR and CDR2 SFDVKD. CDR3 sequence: CATSDLEISGPGELFF. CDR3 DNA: TGTGCCACCAGTGATTTGGAAATTAGCGGACCCGGGGAGCTGTTTTTT.

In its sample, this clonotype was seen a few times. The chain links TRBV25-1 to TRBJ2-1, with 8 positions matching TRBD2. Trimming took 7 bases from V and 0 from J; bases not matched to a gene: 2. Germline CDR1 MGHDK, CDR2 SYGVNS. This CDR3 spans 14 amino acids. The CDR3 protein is CASIGTSSYNEQFF. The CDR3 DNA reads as TGTGCCAGCATAGGGACTAGCTCCTACAATGAGCAGTTCTTC.

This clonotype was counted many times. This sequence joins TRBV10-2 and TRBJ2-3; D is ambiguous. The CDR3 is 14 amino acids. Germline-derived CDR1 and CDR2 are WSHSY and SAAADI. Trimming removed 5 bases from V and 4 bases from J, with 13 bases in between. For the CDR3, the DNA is TGCGCCAGCAGTATGGATAGAAACCCAGATACGCAGTATTTT. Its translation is CASSMDRNPDTQYF.

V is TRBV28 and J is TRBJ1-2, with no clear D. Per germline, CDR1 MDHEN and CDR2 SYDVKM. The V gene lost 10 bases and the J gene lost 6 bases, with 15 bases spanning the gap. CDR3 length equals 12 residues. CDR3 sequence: CATGRILNGYTF. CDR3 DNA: TGTGCCACCGGAAGGATCCTCAATGGCTACACCTTC.

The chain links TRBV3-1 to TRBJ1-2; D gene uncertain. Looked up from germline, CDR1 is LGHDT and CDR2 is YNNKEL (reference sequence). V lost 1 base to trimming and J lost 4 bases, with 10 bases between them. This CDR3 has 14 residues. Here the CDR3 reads CASSQVQRRYGYTF. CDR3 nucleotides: TGTGCCAGCAGCCAAGTCCAGCGCCGCTATGGCTACACCTTC.

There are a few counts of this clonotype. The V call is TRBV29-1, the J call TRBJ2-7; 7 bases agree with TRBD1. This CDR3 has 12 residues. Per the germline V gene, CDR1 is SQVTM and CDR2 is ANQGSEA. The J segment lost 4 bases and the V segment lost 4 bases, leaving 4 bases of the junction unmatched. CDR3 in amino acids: CSVGGTEYEQYF. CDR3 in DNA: TGCAGCGTTGGGGGGACAGAGTACGAGCAGTACTTC.

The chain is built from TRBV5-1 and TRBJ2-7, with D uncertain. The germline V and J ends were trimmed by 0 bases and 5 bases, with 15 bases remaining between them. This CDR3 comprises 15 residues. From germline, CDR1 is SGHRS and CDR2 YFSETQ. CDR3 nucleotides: TGCGCCAGCAGCTTGGGTCTAGTCGGTAAGGACGAGCAGTACTTC. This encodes CASSLGLVGKDEQYF.

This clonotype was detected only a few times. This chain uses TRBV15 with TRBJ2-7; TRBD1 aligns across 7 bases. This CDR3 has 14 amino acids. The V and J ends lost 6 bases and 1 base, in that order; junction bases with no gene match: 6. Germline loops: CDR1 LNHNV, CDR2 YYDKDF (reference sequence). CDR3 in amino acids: CATRSGQLSYEQYF. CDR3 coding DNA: TGTGCCACCAGATCGGGACAGCTTTCCTACGAGCAGTACTTC.

The CDR3 DNA reads as TGTGCCAGCAGCCAAGATCTCGGGGATTCACCCCTCCACTTT. It yields the protein CASSQDLGDSPLHF. This rearrangement joins TRBV3-1 to TRBJ1-6; D not resolved. With 0 bases removed from V and 8 bases from J, the gap between germline ends came to 8 bases. The germline CDR1 and CDR2 sequences are LGHDT and YNNKEL (reference sequence). The CDR3 has 14 amino acids.

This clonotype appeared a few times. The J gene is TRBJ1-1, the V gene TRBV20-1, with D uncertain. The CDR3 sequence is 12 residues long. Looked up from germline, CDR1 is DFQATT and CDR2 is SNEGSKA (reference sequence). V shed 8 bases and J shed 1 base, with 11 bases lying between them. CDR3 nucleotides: TGCAGTTCGAAGACGGGGAACACTGAAGCTTTCTTT. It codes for CSSKTGNTEAFF.

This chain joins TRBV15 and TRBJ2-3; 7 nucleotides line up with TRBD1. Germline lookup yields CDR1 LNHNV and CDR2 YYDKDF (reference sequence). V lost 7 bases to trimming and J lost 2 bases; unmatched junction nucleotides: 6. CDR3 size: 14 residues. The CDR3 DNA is TGTGCCACCACCGGGACAGACTTCACAGATACGCAGTATTTT. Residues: CATTGTDFTDTQYF.

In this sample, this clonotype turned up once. The DNA for the CDR3 is TGCAGCGTTGAAAAACAGGGAAGTTTTCTAGGACCACGAAGTGAGCAGTTCTTC. Translated: CSVEKQGSFLGPRSEQFF. The rearrangement uses TRBV29-1 and TRBJ2-1; D is perhaps TRBD1 (6 bases). The CDR3 runs to 18 residues. Germline loops: CDR1 SQVTM, CDR2 ANQGSEA. The ends were cut back, 2 bases at V and 9 bases at J, with 29 bases in the middle.

CDR3 DNA: TGTGCCAGCAGAGGACAGGGGGCTCGTAGTGAGACCCAGTACTTC. Its translation: CASRGQGARSETQYF. This chain connects TRBV28 to TRBJ2-5; 11 nucleotides agree with TRBD1. The V gene's germline CDR1 is MDHEN and CDR2 SYDVKM. Trimming cost V 6 bases and J 5 bases; bases outside gene matches: 8. The CDR3 contains 15 residues.

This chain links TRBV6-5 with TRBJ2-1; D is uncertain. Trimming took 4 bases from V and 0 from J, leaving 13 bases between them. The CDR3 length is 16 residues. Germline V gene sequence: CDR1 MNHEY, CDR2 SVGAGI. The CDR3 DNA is TGTGCCAGCAGTTTTTCCCGCCTGAGCTCCTACAATGAGCAGTTCTTC. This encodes CASSFSRLSSYNEQFF.